This is a list of T cell receptor beta chains from one sample in a study of siplizumab effects on memory and regulatory T cells. Measured with immunoSEQ multiplex PCR; TCRdb has only the in-frame clones, and not every one. The data hold tens of thousands of clones, with 95% to 97% observed a single time. Sequencing was done on a sample of naive CD4+ T cells sorted from blood. These receptors all come from a human donor in good health. The CDR3 runs from the conserved cysteine through the conserved F or W. D genes are given only for firm matches.

V,D,J,CDR3,DNA
TRBV6-1,TRBD1,TRBJ2-7,CASSQGGFGSYEQYF,TGTGCCAGCTCACAAGGGGGCTTCGGCTCCTACGAGCAGTACTTC
TRBV7-9,NA,TRBJ2-1,CASSPPTYNEQFF,TGTGCCAGCAGCCCCCCCACCTACAATGAGCAGTTCTTC
TRBV6-5,NA,TRBJ2-2,CASSYRGNTGELFF,TGTGCCAGCAGTTACCGCGGGAACACCGGGGAGCTGTTTTTT
TRBV2,TRBD1,TRBJ1-3,CASRDSGNTIYF,TGTGCCAGCCGGGACAGCGGAAACACCATATATTTT
TRBV10-3,NA,TRBJ1-1,CAISDSPSEAFF,TGTGCCATCAGTGATAGTCCCTCTGAAGCTTTCTTT
TRBV30,NA,TRBJ1-1,CAWSVRGVDTEAFF,TGTGCCTGGAGTGTACGGGGAGTTGACACTGAAGCTTTCTTT
TRBV5-1,NA,TRBJ1-2,CASSLGTEDYGYTF,TGCGCCAGCAGCTTGGGGACAGAGGACTATGGCTACACCTTC
TRBV9,NA,TRBJ2-1,CASSVGQYNEQFF,TGTGCCAGCAGCGTAGGTCAGTACAATGAGCAGTTCTTC
TRBV7-9,NA,TRBJ2-1,CASSPHAEQFF,TGTGCCAGCAGCCCCCACGCTGAGCAGTTCTTC
TRBV6-5,NA,TRBJ2-7,CASRGLALDEQYF,TGTGCAAGTAGGGGGCTAGCGTTGGACGAGCAGTACTTC
TRBV30,TRBD1,TRBJ1-3,CAWSTQGAGNTIYF,TGTGCCTGGAGTACACAGGGGGCTGGAAACACCATATATTTT
TRBV29-1,NA,TRBJ1-2,CSVGLRSPDHYGYTF,TGCAGCGTCGGACTAAGGTCCCCGGACCACTATGGCTACACCTTC
TRBV29-1,NA,TRBJ2-6,CSVELVGANVLTF,TGCAGCGTTGAACTAGTTGGGGCCAACGTCCTGACTTTC
TRBV11-3,NA,TRBJ1-1,CASSLGQGRELPEAFF,TGTGCCAGCAGCTTAGGTCAGGGCAGGGAGCTGCCCGAAGCTTTCTTT